This entry lists 4 T cell receptor beta chains sequenced from one sample in a study of blood T cell repertoires in COVID-19. This table comes from immunoSEQ multiplex PCR, and its TCRdb copy is limited to in-frame clones, with some not included. Of approximately 52,000 clones listed, nearly 90% are singletons. Sample: peripheral blood. Receptors originate from a man in his 60s with active COVID-19.

The chain carries TRBV15 and TRBJ1-4; perhaps TRBD1 as D (6 bases). This CDR3 is built from 18 residues. Trimming shortened V by 3 bases and J by 0 bases, and 17 bases separated the two germline ends. Looked up from germline, CDR1 is LNHNV and CDR2 is YYDKDF (reference sequence). In DNA, the CDR3 is TGTGCCACCAGCAGGGTCACAGGGCCCTCTTCAACTAATGAAAAACTGTTTTTT. Translated, it gives CATSRVTGPSSTNEKLFF.

The chain carries TRBV7-2 and TRBJ2-3; unclear D gene. Germline-derived CDR1 and CDR2 are SGHTA and FQGNSA. The CDR3 covers 13 residues. Trimming left V 5 bases short and J 4 bases short, with 10 bases between. CDR3 nucleotides: TGTGCCAGCAGCCCGTTGGGCGCAGATACGCAGTATTTT. Translation: CASSPLGADTQYF.

This clone is a singleton in its sample. The chain joins TRBV5-4 to TRBJ1-6, with 9 bases that match TRBD1. CDR3 length: 15 residues. Germline assignment: CDR1 SGHNT and CDR2 YYREEE (reference sequence). Germline trimming cut 0 bases from V and 9 bases from J; bases unmatched to any gene: 4. CDR3 DNA sequence: TGTGCCAGCAGCTTGGGGGGACAGGGTACTTCACCCCTCCACTTT. Translated: CASSLGGQGTSPLHF.

V gene TRBV12-5 combines with J gene TRBJ2-3; 7 bases fit TRBD2. With V trimmed by 1 base and J by 6 bases, 10 bases remained unmatched. Per the germline V gene, CDR1 is LGHNT and CDR2 is FRNRAP. There are 16 residues in the CDR3. CDR3 DNA sequence: TGTGCTAGTGGTTTGGGTCCTTTGGGCGGGAGCGATACGCAGTATTTT. It specifies CASGLGPLGGSDTQYF.